This is a list of T cell receptor beta chains from one sample in a study of vaccination effects on CD4 cells after COVID-19. Their recognized antigens are unknown. TCRdb keeps only in-frame clones here, not all; method: immunoSEQ multiplex PCR. The data show 30,000 to 40,000 clones, roughly two thirds seen once. Sequenced here: CD4+ T cells from PBMCs cultured with HCoV-229E spike peptides, sampled after COVID-19 vaccination. The source is a human donor who received a COVID-19 vaccine. Each CDR3 is given with its conserved first and last residue. D genes are given only for firm matches. Clone size appears in some rows only: once, few, many, or a class for an expanded clone.

TRBJ1-3	TRBV5-4	-	-	12	CASSLDGNTIYF	TGTGCCAGCAGCTTGGACGGAAACACCATATATTTT
TRBJ1-3	TRBV10-3	-	-	15	CAISESTLSGNTIYF	TGTGCCATCAGTGAGTCGACCCTTTCTGGAAACACCATATATTTT
TRBJ2-2	TRBV10-1	once	-	16	CARGPRTTKGTGELFF	TGCGCCAGAGGACCTCGGACAACGAAAGGCACCGGGGAGCTGTTTTTT
TRBJ1-1	TRBV6-4	many	-	14	CASSDGTRTGEAFF	TGTGCCAGCAGTGACGGGACACGAACCGGGGAAGCTTTCTTT
TRBJ2-2	TRBV19	-	TRBD1	15	CASSTLTGGTGELFF	TGTGCCAGTAGTACATTAACAGGGGGCACCGGGGAGCTGTTTTTT
TRBJ2-5	TRBV27	-	-	15	CASSYLGNKGETQYF	TGTGCCAGCAGCTATTTGGGGAATAAGGGGGAGACCCAGTACTTC
TRBJ2-1	TRBV5-1	once	-	14	CASYEDSSYNEQFF	TGCGCCAGCTACGAGGACAGCTCCTACAATGAGCAGTTCTTC
TRBJ1-6	TRBV19	-	-	13	CASSSLSNSPLHF	TGTGCCAGTAGTTCTTTATCAAATTCACCCCTCCACTTT
TRBJ1-2	TRBV6-5	-	TRBD1	15	CASRVQGVANYGYTF	TGTGCCAGCAGAGTACAGGGGGTGGCTAACTATGGCTACACCTTC
TRBJ2-3	TRBV10-2	-	TRBD2	19	CASSESRTSGATSTDTQYF	TGCGCCAGCAGTGAGTCTAGGACTAGCGGGGCGACCAGCACAGATACGCAGTATTTT
TRBJ2-1	TRBV5-4	-	-	15	CASSLAGTISNEQFF	TGTGCCAGCAGCTTGGCAGGGACAATTTCGAATGAGCAGTTCTTC